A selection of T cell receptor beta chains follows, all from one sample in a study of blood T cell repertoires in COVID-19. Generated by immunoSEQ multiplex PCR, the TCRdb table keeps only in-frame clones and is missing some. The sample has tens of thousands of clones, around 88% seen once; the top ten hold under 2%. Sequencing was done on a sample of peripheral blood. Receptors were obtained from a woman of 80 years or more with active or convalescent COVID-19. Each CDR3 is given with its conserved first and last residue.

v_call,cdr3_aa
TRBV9,CASSPRGANTEAFF
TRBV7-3,CASSPTSGRDGGELFF
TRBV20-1,CSASPRGNSPLHF
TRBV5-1,CASSLGDREFHQQYF
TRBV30,CAWSGSGTWNIQYF
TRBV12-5,CASGPGGPSTGELFF
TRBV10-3,CAIRGQGGESTGELFF
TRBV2,CASSGWDSNEKLFF
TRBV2,CASKRGGLLGTEAFF
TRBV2,CASSIGSPEQYF
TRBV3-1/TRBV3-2,CASSLPRTSGGNNEQFF
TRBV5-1,CASRVGQAQETQYF
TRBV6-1,CASSEAAGWYGYTF
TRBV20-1,CSASKENEKLFF
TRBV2,CARGDRGTEAFF
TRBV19,CASSREGGTSGRGEQFF
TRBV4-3,CASSQEGRGREQYF
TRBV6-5,CASSRDRDYGYTF
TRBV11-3,CASSPLGSLVGELFF
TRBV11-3,CASSFGGGSYNEQFF
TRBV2,CASSSTSGLQETQYF
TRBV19,CASITRSRGTEAFF
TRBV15,CATSGQQGAGYGYTF
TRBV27,CASSFRGGTEAFF
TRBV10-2,CASGTGTSGRSDTQYF